Below, 13 T cell receptor beta chains from the same sample are listed, as sequenced in a study of blood T cell repertoires in COVID-19. Clones were sequenced by immunoSEQ multiplex PCR, and TCRdb holds only the in-frame ones, with some missing. The sample has roughly 190,000 clones; 70% to 90% are singletons. Sequencing input: peripheral blood. The receptors originated from a woman over 75 in a cohort sampled during active or convalescent COVID-19.

This chain connects TRBV7-9 to TRBJ2-7, with 11 bases that match TRBD2. Germline loops: CDR1 SEHNR, CDR2 FQNEAQ (reference sequence). V dropped 7 bases and J dropped 3; count of bases not matched to a gene: 5. The CDR3 is made up of 14 amino acids. CDR3 sequence: CASNTSGSGYEQYV. CDR3 bases: TGTGCCAGCAACACTAGCGGGAGCGGCTACGAGCAGTACGTC.

The genes are TRBV29-1 and TRBJ1-2; D remains unclear. This CDR3 has 18 residues. Germline values: CDR1 SQVTM, CDR2 ANQGSEA. Trimming left V 3 bases short and J 0 bases short, with 23 bases between. CDR3 loop: CSVDNRGAGTEPNYGYTF. CDR3 nucleotides: TGCAGCGTTGACAATCGAGGAGCCGGAACCGAGCCTAACTATGGCTACACCTTC.

The CDR3 sequence is CASMSLDTEAFF. The CDR3 coding sequence is TGTGCCAGCATGTCTCTTGACACTGAAGCTTTCTTT. This sequence joins TRBV12-3 or TRBV12-4 and TRBJ1-1; unclear D gene. The ends were cut back, 7 bases at V and 3 bases at J, with 9 bases in the middle. The CDR3 has 12 amino acids.

This clone was observed a few times. The J gene is TRBJ2-1, the V gene TRBV11-2, with 8 bases matching TRBD1. Germline lookup yields CDR1 SGHAT and CDR2 FQNNGV. The CDR3 loop spans 15 amino acids. V lost 5 bases to trimming and J lost 3 bases; unmatched junction nucleotides: 6. The CDR3 bases are TGTGCCAGCAGCAAGGACAGGGCATTCTACAATGAGCAGTTCTTC. It specifies CASSKDRAFYNEQFF.

This rearrangement joins TRBV20-1 to TRBJ2-7; D might be TRBD1 (6 bases). This CDR3 is 11 amino acids long. V dropped 6 bases and J dropped 2 bases, with 8 bases sitting between them. CDR1 DFQATT and CDR2 SNEGSKA come from the germline V gene (reference sequence). The CDR3 DNA reads TGCAGTGCCAACAGGGCCTACGAGCAGTACTTC. Translation: CSANRAYEQYF.

V usage is TRBV21-1 and J usage is TRBJ2-1; TRBD2 is taken as the D call from the table, unchecked against the DNA. TRBV21-1 is a known pseudogene. The CDR3 totals 15 residues. The CDR3 loop is CASSETSGAYNEQFF. The CDR3 nucleotides read TGTGCCAGCAGCGAAACTAGCGGGGCCTACAATGAGCAGTTCTTC.

This chain uses TRBV7-2 with TRBJ2-3; 7 bases map to TRBD2. CDR1 and CDR2 (germline): SGHTA, FQGNSA. This CDR3 has 16 residues. V was pared by 5 bases and J by 1 base, with 9 bases of the junction left unmatched. In DNA, the CDR3 is TGTGCCAGCAGCCTGAGCGGGGTACCTGGCACAGATACGCAGTATTTT. Its translation: CASSLSGVPGTDTQYF.

The chain has TRBV27 and TRBJ1-2; the D gene is possibly TRBD1 (5 bases). V lost 0 bases to trimming and J lost 0 bases, with 8 bases between them. Germline CDR1 MNHEY, CDR2 SMNVEV (reference sequence). This CDR3 is built from 15 residues. The CDR3 loop is CASSLSGQSNYGYTF. CDR3 coding DNA: TGTGCCAGCAGTTTATCGGGGCAATCTAACTATGGCTACACCTTC.

The V call is TRBV12-5, the J call TRBJ1-5, with D tentatively TRBD1 (6 bases). The CDR3 loop spans 18 amino acids. The ends were cut back, 4 bases at V and 2 bases at J, with 21 bases in the middle. CDR1 LGHNT and CDR2 FRNRAP come from the germline V gene. The DNA of the CDR3 is TGTGCTAGTGGTTGCAAAGACAGGCCCGTTGGAGGCAATCAGCCCCAGCATTTT. It specifies CASGCKDRPVGGNQPQHF.

This chain joins TRBV28 and TRBJ2-3, with 8 bases aligning to TRBD2. This CDR3 has 17 residues. The germline V gene has CDR1 MDHEN and CDR2 SYDVKM. Trimming took 4 bases from V and 0 from J; bases not matched to a gene: 9. In nucleotides, the CDR3 is TGTGCCAGCAGTTCCTTTCTGGCGGGGGGCAGCACAGATACGCAGTATTTT. It yields the protein CASSSFLAGGSTDTQYF.

The V call is TRBV9, the J call TRBJ1-1; 7 nucleotides match TRBD1. With V trimmed by 0 bases and J by 1 base, 3 bases remained unmatched. The CDR3 is made up of 15 amino acids. The germline gives CDR1 SGDLS, CDR2 YYNGEE. CDR3 in DNA: TGTGCCAGCAGCGTAGTTGGACAGGAGAACACTGAAGCTTTCTTT. It is translated as CASSVVGQENTEAFF.

The CDR3 is CASSADYRASNQPQHF. The CDR3 DNA follows: TGTGCCAGCAGTGCGGATTACAGGGCTTCCAATCAGCCCCAGCATTTT. The gene calls are TRBV6-1 and TRBJ1-5; TRBD1 might be the D (6 bases). V was pared by 4 bases and J by 3 bases, with 16 bases between. CDR3 length equals 16 residues. CDR1 MNHNS and CDR2 SASEGT come from the germline V gene.

This chain uses TRBV14 with TRBJ1-2, with 12 bases fitting TRBD1. This CDR3 spans 17 amino acids. After removal of 0 bases from V and 7 bases from J, the junction contained 9 bases not matched to a gene. The germline V gene encodes CDR1 SGHDN and CDR2 FVKESK. CDR3 in DNA: TGTGCCAGCAGCCAAGAAACGGGGGACAGGGGGCTAAGTGGCTACACCTTC. The encoded protein is CASSQETGDRGLSGYTF.